This T cell receptor beta chain was documented in a study of T cell changes during pregnancy in multiple sclerosis. Profiling relied on immunoSEQ multiplex PCR, and the TCRdb table lists in-frame clones only, not all of them. This table has about 66,000 clones, about nine tenths appearing once. The germline V gene encodes CDR1 KGHSH and CDR2 LQKENI. With 3 bases removed from V and 6 bases from J, the gap between germline ends came to 12 bases. The CDR3 has 14 residues. Material: peripheral blood, obtained in the third trimester of pregnancy. This TCR was sampled from a female donor with multiple sclerosis, enrolled in a pregnancy study. The chain joins TRBV18 to TRBJ2-1; no reliable D call. The CDR3 loop is CASSPDTIFNEQFF. The DNA of the CDR3 is TGTGCCAGCTCACCCGACACAATTTTCAATGAGCAGTTCTTC.